A selection of T cell receptor beta chains follows, all from one sample in a study of blood T cell repertoires in COVID-19. TCRdb's table, derived via immunoSEQ multiplex PCR, lists solely in-frame clones and lacks some. The data contain tens of thousands of clones, around 88% of them seen just once; the ten biggest clones take up approximately 4%. Sequences were obtained from peripheral blood. These receptors originate from a human donor in a cohort sampled during active COVID-19. CDR3s include the opening cysteine and the closing phenylalanine or tryptophan. D genes are given only for firm matches. Size tells how often a clone was seen (once, few, many) or the class of an expanded clone, and some rows leave it out.

v_call	j_call	d_call	clone_size	cdr3_aa	cdr3_nt
TRBV4-1	TRBJ2-7	TRBD2	NA	CASSQERRAGGSYEQYF	TGCGCCAGCAGCCAAGAAAGAAGGGCGGGAGGCTCCTACGAGCAGTACTTC
TRBV2	TRBJ2-5	NA	NA	CASSDNSETQYF	TGTGCCAGCAGTGACAACTCAGAGACCCAGTACTTC
TRBV19	TRBJ1-3	NA	NA	CASSVGTLSSGNTIYF	TGTGCCAGTAGTGTCGGGACTCTCAGCTCTGGAAACACCATATATTTT
TRBV5-1	TRBJ1-2	NA	NA	CASSSTRGGYTF	TGCGCCAGCAGCTCAACCCGAGGCGGCTACACCTTC
TRBV13	TRBJ2-3	TRBD2	NA	CASSSGRAWDTQYF	TGTGCCAGCAGCAGCGGGAGGGCCTGGGATACGCAGTATTTT
TRBV4-2	TRBJ1-4	TRBD1	NA	CASSQRPIPGQSNEKLFF	TGTGCCAGCAGCCAAAGGCCTATACCGGGACAGAGTAATGAAAAACTGTTTTTT
TRBV7-2	TRBJ2-3	TRBD2	NA	CASSARLAGGADTQYF	TGTGCCAGCAGCGCGCGCCTAGCGGGGGGAGCAGATACGCAGTATTTT
TRBV30	TRBJ1-4	NA	NA	CAWRDRPVTELFF	TGTGCCTGGAGAGACAGACCGGTGACGGAACTGTTTTTT
TRBV9	TRBJ1-1	TRBD1	NA	CASSARDRDRGEAFF	TGTGCCAGCAGCGCCCGGGACAGGGATCGTGGTGAAGCTTTCTTT
TRBV5-6	TRBJ1-4	TRBD1	NA	CASSLTTGWDEKLFF	TGTGCCAGCAGCTTGACGACAGGGTGGGATGAAAAACTGTTTTTT
TRBV9	TRBJ2-1	TRBD2	NA	CASSVVSGGFNEQFF	TGTGCCAGCAGCGTAGTCAGCGGGGGGTTCAATGAGCAGTTCTTC
TRBV5-1	TRBJ1-1	NA	NA	CASSLRRGTEAFF	TGCGCCAGCAGCTTGAGGAGGGGAACTGAAGCTTTCTTT
TRBV7-3	TRBJ1-1	TRBD1	NA	CASSIVGGGNTEAFF	TGTGCCAGCAGCATAGTAGGAGGGGGCAACACTGAAGCTTTCTTT
TRBV14	TRBJ1-1	TRBD1	NA	CASSHLDRGYPEDTEAFF	TGTGCCAGCAGCCACTTGGACAGGGGATATCCAGAGGACACTGAAGCTTTCTTT
TRBV7-5	TRBJ1-4	NA	NA	CARRKESGATNEKLFF	TGTGCCAGGAGAAAGGAGAGCGGTGCAACTAATGAAAAACTGTTTTTT
TRBV28	TRBJ1-2	TRBD1	once	CASSLSRDSNGYTF	TGTGCCAGCAGTTTAAGCCGGGACAGCAATGGCTACACCTTC
TRBV7-2	TRBJ1-5	NA	few	CASSLMLYSNQPQHF	TGTGCCAGCAGCTTAATGCTCTATAGCAATCAGCCCCAGCATTTT
TRBV10-1	TRBJ2-7	TRBD1	few	CASSDSGTGAEQYF	TGCGCCAGCAGTGATTCCGGGACAGGGGCCGAGCAGTACTTC
TRBV2	TRBJ2-3	TRBD2	NA	CASSDLAGNTDTQYF	TGTGCCAGCAGTGACTTAGCGGGGAACACAGATACGCAGTATTTT
TRBV5-6	TRBJ1-2	NA	NA	CASSATGYGYTF	TGTGCCAGCAGCGCAACAGGCTATGGCTACACCTTC
TRBV29-1	TRBJ1-6	NA	NA	CSASWGDNSPLHF	TGCAGCGCAAGTTGGGGGGATAATTCACCCCTCCACTTT
TRBV19	TRBJ2-4	TRBD2	NA	CASSIVKAGAGAKNIQYF	TGTGCCAGTAGTATAGTAAAAGCGGGGGCCGGAGCCAAAAACATTCAGTACTTC
TRBV28	TRBJ2-7	NA	few	CASSYRGPYEQYF	TGTGCCAGCAGTTATCGGGGTCCCTACGAGCAGTACTTC
TRBV3-1/TRBV3-2	TRBJ1-1	TRBD1	NA	CASKDQGGTEAFF	TGTGCCAGCAAAGACCAGGGGGGCACTGAAGCTTTCTTT
TRBV1	TRBJ2-1	NA	once	CTSSQGLRTVSSYNEQFF	TGCACCAGCAGCCAAGGACTCAGAACCGTCAGCTCCTACAATGAGCAGTTCTTC
TRBV2	TRBJ1-1	TRBD1	NA	CASSGTGGKGSPTYF	TGTGCCAGCAGTGGGACAGGGGGCAAGGGAAGCCCGACTTACTTT
TRBV5-6	TRBJ2-7	TRBD1	NA	CASSSGQGRYEQYF	TGTGCCAGCAGCTCTGGACAGGGGAGGTACGAGCAGTACTTC